This TCR beta chain emerged from a study of cytomegalovirus exposure and HLA in healthy donors. PCR used 60 Vbeta primers and 13 Jbeta primers. Here immunoSEQ multiplex PCR was the method, and the copy in TCRdb shows in-frame clones only, minus some. The sample contains roughly 220,000 clones, approximately 70% of which appear only once. Germline CDR1 is MNHEY and CDR2 is SMNVEV (reference sequence). The CDR3 extends over 15 amino acids. Trimming pared 4 bases from V and 5 bases from J, leaving 16 bases between. Points from the study as a whole: A later analysis revealed that TCR association rates differed between HLA loci, peaking at DRB1 and bottoming out at HLA-C.

Regarding this clone: What it recognizes is unknown.

The sequence was obtained from a man aged 40-50 years in good health and CMV-seropositive. The sequencing sample was made of PBMCs. J is TRBJ2-3 and V is TRBV27; D is undetermined. The CDR3 DNA reads TGTGCCAGCAGTTCCCTCTACGATCTTATAGATACGCAGTATTTT. Translating it yields CASSSLYDLIDTQYF.